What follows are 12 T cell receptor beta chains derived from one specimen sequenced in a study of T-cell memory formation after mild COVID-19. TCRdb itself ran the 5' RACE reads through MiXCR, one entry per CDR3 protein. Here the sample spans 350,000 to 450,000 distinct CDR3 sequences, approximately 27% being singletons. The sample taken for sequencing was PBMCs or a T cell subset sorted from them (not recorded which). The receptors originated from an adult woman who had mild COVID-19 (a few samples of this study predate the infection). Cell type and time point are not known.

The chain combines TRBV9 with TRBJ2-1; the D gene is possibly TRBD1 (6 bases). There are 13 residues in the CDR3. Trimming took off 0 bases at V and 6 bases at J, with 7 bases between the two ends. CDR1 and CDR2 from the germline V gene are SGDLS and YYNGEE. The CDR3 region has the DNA TGTGCCAGCAGCGTAGAGGGGGTCAATGAGCAGTTCTTC. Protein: CASSVEGVNEQFF.

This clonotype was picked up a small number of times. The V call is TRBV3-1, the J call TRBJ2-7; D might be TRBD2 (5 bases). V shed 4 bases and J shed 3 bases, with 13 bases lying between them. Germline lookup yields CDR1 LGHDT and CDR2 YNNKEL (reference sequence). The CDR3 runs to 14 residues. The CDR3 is CASSPDFSNYEQYF. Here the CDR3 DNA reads TGTGCCAGCAGCCCGGACTTTTCGAACTACGAGCAGTACTTC.

The CDR3 DNA sequence: TGTGCCAGCAGTCCTCGGACAGGGGGTCGTTGGACTGAAGCTTTCTTT. Translated, it gives CASSPRTGGRWTEAFF. J is TRBJ1-1 and V is TRBV6-6; 10 nucleotides match TRBD1. The CDR3 length is 16 residues. Germline V gene lookup returns CDR1 MNHNY and CDR2 SVGAGI (reference sequence). V was clipped by 5 bases and J by 5 bases; unmatched bases: 11.

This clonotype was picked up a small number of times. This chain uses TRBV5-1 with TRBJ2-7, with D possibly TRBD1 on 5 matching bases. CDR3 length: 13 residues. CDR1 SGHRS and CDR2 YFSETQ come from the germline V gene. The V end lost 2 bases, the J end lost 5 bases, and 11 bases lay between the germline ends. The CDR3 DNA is TGCGCCAGCAGCTTTGGCAGGGCGAACGAGCAGTACTTC. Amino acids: CASSFGRANEQYF. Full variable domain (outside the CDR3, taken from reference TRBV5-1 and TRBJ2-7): KAGVTQTPRYLIKTRGQQVTLSCSPISGHRSVSWYQQTPGQGLQFLFEYFSETQRNKGNFPGRFSGRQFSNSRSEMNVSTLELGDSALYLCASSFGRANEQYFGPGTRLTVT.

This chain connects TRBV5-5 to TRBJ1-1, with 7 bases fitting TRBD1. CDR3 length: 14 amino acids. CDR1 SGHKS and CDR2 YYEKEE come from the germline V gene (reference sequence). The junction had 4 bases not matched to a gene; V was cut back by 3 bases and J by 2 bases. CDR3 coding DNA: TGTGCCAGCAGCTCGACAGGGAGCAACACTGAAGCTTTCTTT. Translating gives CASSSTGSNTEAFF.

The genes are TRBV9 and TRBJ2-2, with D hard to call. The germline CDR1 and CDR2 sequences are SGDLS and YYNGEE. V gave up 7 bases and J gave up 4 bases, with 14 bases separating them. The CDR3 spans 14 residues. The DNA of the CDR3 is TGTGCCAGCGGGGTGGGTGTGGGCACCGGGGAGCTGTTTTTT. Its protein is CASGVGVGTGELFF.

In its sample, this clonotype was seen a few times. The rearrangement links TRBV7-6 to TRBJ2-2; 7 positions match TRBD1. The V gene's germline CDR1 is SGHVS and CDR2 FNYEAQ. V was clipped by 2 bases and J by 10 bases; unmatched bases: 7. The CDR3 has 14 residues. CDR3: CASSLRGLSEELFF. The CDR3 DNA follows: TGTGCCAGCAGCTTAAGGGGGCTTTCCGAGGAGCTGTTTTTT.

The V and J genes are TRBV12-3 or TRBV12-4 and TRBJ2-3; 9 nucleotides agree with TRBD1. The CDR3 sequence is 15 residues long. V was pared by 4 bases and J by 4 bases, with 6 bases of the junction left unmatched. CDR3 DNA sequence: TGTGCCAGCAGTTCCGGGACAGGGCATTCAGATACGCAGTATTTT. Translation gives CASSSGTGHSDTQYF.

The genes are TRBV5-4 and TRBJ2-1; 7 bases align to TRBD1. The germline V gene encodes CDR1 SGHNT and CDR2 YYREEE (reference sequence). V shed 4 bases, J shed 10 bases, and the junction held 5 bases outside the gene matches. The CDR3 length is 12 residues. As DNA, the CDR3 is TGTGCCAGCAGCCCCTCGACAGGGGAGCAGTTCTTC. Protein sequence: CASSPSTGEQFF.

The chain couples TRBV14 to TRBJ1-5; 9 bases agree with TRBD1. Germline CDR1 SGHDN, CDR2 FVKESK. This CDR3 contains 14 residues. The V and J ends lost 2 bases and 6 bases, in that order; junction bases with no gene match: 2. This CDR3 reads CASSQRGQGQPQHF. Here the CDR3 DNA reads TGTGCCAGCAGCCAACGGGGACAGGGTCAGCCCCAGCATTTT.

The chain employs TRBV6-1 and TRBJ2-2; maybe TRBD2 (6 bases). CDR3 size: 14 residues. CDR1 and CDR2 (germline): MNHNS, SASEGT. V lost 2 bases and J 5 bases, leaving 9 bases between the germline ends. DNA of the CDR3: TGTGCCAGCAGTGAAAAGGGACTTACCGGGGAGCTGTTTTTT. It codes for CASSEKGLTGELFF.

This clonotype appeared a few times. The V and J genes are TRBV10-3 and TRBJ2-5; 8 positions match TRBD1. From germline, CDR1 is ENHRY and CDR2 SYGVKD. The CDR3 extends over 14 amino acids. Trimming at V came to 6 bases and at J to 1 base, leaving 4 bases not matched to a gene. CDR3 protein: CAISPGQAQETQYF. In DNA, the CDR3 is TGTGCCATCAGCCCGGGACAGGCCCAAGAGACCCAGTACTTC.